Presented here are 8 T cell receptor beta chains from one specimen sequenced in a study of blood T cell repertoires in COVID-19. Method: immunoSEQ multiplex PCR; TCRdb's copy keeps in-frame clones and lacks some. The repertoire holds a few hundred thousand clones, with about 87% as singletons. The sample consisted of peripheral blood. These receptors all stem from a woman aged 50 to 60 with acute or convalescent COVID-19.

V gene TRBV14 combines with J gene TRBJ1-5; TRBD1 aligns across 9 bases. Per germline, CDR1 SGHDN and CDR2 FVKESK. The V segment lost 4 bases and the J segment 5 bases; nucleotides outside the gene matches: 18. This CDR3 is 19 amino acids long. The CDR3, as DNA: TGTGCCAGCAGCCTCGCCCCCTTTCCGGTTACAGGGGGCGATCAGCCCCAGCATTTT. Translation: CASSLAPFPVTGGDQPQHF. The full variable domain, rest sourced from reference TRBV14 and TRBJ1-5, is EAGVTQFPSHSVIEKGQTVTLRCDPISGHDNLYWYRRVMGKEIKFLLHFVKESKQDESGMPNNRFLAERTGGTYSTLKVQPAELEDSGVYFCASSLAPFPVTGGDQPQHFGDGTRLSIL.

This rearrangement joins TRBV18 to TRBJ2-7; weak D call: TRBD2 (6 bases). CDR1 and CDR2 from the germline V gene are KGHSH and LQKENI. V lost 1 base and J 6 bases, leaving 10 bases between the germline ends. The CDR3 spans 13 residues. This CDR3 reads CASSPLREAEQYF. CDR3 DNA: TGTGCCAGCTCACCACTTAGGGAGGCCGAGCAGTACTTC.

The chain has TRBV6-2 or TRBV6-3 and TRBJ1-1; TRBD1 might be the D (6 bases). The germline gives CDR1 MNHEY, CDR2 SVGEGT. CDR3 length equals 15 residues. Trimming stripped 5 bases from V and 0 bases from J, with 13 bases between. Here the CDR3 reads CASSAQGFMNTEAFF. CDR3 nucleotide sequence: TGTGCCAGCAGTGCCCAGGGGTTCATGAACACTGAAGCTTTCTTT.

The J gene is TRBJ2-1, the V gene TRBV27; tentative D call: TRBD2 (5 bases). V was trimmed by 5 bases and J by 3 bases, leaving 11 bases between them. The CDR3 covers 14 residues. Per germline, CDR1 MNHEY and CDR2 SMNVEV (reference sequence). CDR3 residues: CASSIASLYNEQFF. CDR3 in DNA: TGTGCCAGCAGTATAGCGTCCCTCTACAATGAGCAGTTCTTC.

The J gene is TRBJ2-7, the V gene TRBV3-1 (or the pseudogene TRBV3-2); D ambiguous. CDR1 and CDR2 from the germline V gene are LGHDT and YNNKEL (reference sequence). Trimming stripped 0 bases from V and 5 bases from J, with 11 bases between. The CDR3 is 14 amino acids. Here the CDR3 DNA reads TGTGCCAGCAGCCAAGATTTGGTCCGCGACGAGCAGTACTTC. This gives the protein CASSQDLVRDEQYF.

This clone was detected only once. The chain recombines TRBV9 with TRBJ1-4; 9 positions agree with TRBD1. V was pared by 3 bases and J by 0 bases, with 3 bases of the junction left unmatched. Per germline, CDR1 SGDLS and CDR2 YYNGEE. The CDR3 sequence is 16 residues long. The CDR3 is CASSAQGAATNEKLFF. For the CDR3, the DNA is TGTGCCAGCAGCGCACAGGGGGCGGCAACTAATGAAAAACTGTTTTTT.

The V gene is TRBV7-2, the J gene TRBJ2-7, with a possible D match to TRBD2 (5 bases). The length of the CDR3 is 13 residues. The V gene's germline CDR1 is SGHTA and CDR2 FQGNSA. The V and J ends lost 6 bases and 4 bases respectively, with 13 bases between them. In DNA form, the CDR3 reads TGTGCCAGCAGTCCGGCTTGGGAGTACGAGCAGTACTTC. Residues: CASSPAWEYEQYF.

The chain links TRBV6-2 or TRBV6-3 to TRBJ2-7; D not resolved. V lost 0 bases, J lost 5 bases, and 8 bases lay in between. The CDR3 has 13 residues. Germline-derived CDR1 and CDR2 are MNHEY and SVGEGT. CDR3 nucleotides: TGTGCCAGCAGTTACTCGGTCAGTAACGAGCAGTACTTC. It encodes CASSYSVSNEQYF.